The T cell receptor (beta chain) described here comes from a study of blood T cell repertoires in COVID-19. In the original analysis: Amplification with reference gene primers provided the estimates of nucleated cell counts. Some clones are missing from TCRdb's copy, which holds only in-frame ones; the method was immunoSEQ multiplex PCR. Clonal size and the V and J genes are those of that table, whereas D and trimming came from the DNA. The sample has hundreds of thousands of clones; more than 65% are singletons. The CDR3 sequence is 15 residues long. V shed 7 bases and J 8 bases; nucleotides not matched to a gene: 13. Looked up from germline, CDR1 is MNHEY and CDR2 is SVGAGI. This clone has a handful of counts.

Sequencing was performed on peripheral blood. The TCR originated in a woman over 75 with acute or convalescent COVID-19. V is TRBV6-5 and J is TRBJ1-2; 10 nucleotides align to TRBD1. The CDR3 loop reads CASTDRDRGGNGYTF. The CDR3 region has the DNA TGTGCCAGCACCGACCGGGACAGGGGAGGGAACGGCTACACCTTC.